Listed here are 25 T cell receptor beta chains from one sample, sequenced in a study of blood T cells in healthy people across ages. A second PCR, run for roughly 7 to 12 cycles, used a sample-barcoded 5' primer plus a J-beta primer mix. TCRdb re-analysed the 5' RACE reads in MiXCR, keeping a single row per CDR3 protein. The repertoire holds roughly 2 million distinct CDR3 sequences, with about 49% as singletons. Sample: blood. The receptor set was obtained from a middle-aged woman in good health.

This sequence joins TRBV20-1 and TRBJ2-3, with D uncertain. V lost 7 bases, J lost 2 bases, and 10 bases lay in between. The CDR3 is made up of 12 amino acids. Per the germline V gene, CDR1 is DFQATT and CDR2 is SNEGSKA (reference sequence). CDR3 residues: CSEVFFTDTQYF. CDR3 nucleotide sequence: TGCAGTGAGGTTTTTTTCACAGATACGCAGTATTTT.

This chain connects TRBV7-2 to TRBJ2-1; D unclear. The DNA matches TRBJ2-7 better at its end, which makes the J call doubtful. The CDR3 loop spans 15 amino acids. From germline, CDR1 is SGHTA and CDR2 FQGNSA. The CDR3 protein is CASSLDAGPYNEQYF. CDR3 DNA sequence: TGTGCCAGCAGCTTAGACGCTGGGCCCTACAATGAGCAGTACTTC.

This chain joins TRBV2 and TRBJ1-5; 9 bases match TRBD1. Germline CDR1 SNHLY, CDR2 FYNNEI. With 7 bases clipped from V and 3 bases from J, the junction kept 7 bases outside the gene matches. There are 15 residues in the CDR3. CDR3 sequence: CASNGGTGFNQPQHF. In DNA form, the CDR3 reads TGTGCCAGCAACGGAGGGACAGGGTTCAATCAGCCCCAGCATTTT.

This chain connects TRBV14 to TRBJ1-2; D unresolved. The CDR3 totals 15 residues. Trimming stripped 4 bases from V and 4 bases from J, with 16 bases between. Germline CDR1 SGHDN, CDR2 FVKESK. The CDR3 region is CASSPPRPEAYGYTF. The CDR3 coding sequence is TGTGCCAGCAGCCCACCTCGGCCGGAAGCCTATGGCTACACCTTC.

V is TRBV4-2 and J is TRBJ1-4; 12 nucleotides align to TRBD1. The germline CDR1 and CDR2 sequences are LGHNA and YNFKEQ. Trimming at V came to 2 bases and at J to 7 bases, leaving 14 bases not matched to a gene. The CDR3 loop spans 19 amino acids. The CDR3 coding sequence is TGTGCCAGCAGCCAAAGATCGGGGGCGGGACAGGGGGCGCGTGAAAAACTGTTTTTT. This encodes CASSQRSGAGQGAREKLFF.

The chain employs TRBV28 and TRBJ2-7; 7 bases line up with TRBD1. The CDR3 runs to 14 residues. The junction had 11 bases not matched to a gene; V was cut back by 9 bases and J by 3 bases. The germline V gene encodes CDR1 MDHEN and CDR2 SYDVKM. This chain's CDR3 is CASQTRGPNYEQYF. The DNA of the CDR3 is TGTGCCAGTCAGACGAGGGGGCCCAACTACGAGCAGTACTTC.

The chain combines TRBV27 with TRBJ1-2; a possible D gene is TRBD1 (6 bases). The CDR3 covers 14 residues. Per germline, CDR1 MNHEY and CDR2 SMNVEV (reference sequence). V shed 6 bases and J shed 0 bases, with 11 bases lying between them. The CDR3 region has the DNA TGTGCCAGCAGCCCAGGGGCGACTAACTATGGCTACACCTTC. It is translated as CASSPGATNYGYTF.

This clonotype was recorded once. The chain couples TRBV12-3 or TRBV12-4 to TRBJ2-1, with D unclear. With 5 bases removed from V and 2 bases from J, the gap between germline ends came to 7 bases. The CDR3 contains 13 residues. This CDR3 is CASSGEAYNEQFF. In nucleotides, the CDR3 is TGTGCCAGCAGTGGAGAAGCCTACAATGAGCAGTTCTTC.

The V call is TRBV18, the J call TRBJ1-5; 10 bases are shared with TRBD1. V dropped 2 bases and J dropped 7; count of bases not matched to a gene: 2. Germline V CDR1 and CDR2: KGHSH, LQKENI. The CDR3 covers 14 residues. CDR3 DNA: TGTGCCAGCTCACCAGGGGACAGGGGACAGCCCCAGCATTTT. It codes for CASSPGDRGQPQHF.

The gene calls are TRBV14 and TRBJ1-1; TRBD1 agrees at 8 bases. The ends lost 4 bases at V and 8 bases at J; junction bases unmatched: 6. The CDR3 sequence is 13 residues long. Germline V gene lookup returns CDR1 SGHDN and CDR2 FVKESK. The CDR3: CASSLGQVSEAFF. The CDR3 DNA sequence: TGTGCCAGCAGCCTGGGACAGGTCTCCGAAGCTTTCTTT.

This clonotype was detected a few times. The V and J genes are TRBV2 and TRBJ2-6; D is ambiguous. The length of the CDR3 is 15 residues. The germline V and J ends were trimmed by 2 bases and 0 bases, with 5 bases remaining between them. The germline V gene encodes CDR1 SNHLY and CDR2 FYNNEI. Here the CDR3 DNA reads TGTGCCAGCAGTGAAATCGGCTCTGGGGCCAACGTCCTGACTTTC. This sequence encodes CASSEIGSGANVLTF.

The chain couples TRBV12-3 or TRBV12-4 to TRBJ2-1; possible D gene TRBD1, 6 bases. Trimming shortened V by 3 bases and J by 4 bases, and 19 bases separated the two germline ends. The CDR3 is made up of 17 amino acids. DNA for the CDR3: TGTGCCAGCAGTTTCTTAGTTTTTGGGACATTTTACAATGAGCAGTTCTTC. This gives the protein CASSFLVFGTFYNEQFF.

This chain joins TRBV24-1 and TRBJ1-2; D call uncertain. The CDR3 runs 13 residues. The V and J ends lost 1 base and 6 bases respectively, with 8 bases between them. Looked up from germline, CDR1 is KGHDR and CDR2 is SFDVKD. CDR3 sequence: CATSDFGLDGYTF. The DNA of the CDR3 is TGTGCCACCAGTGATTTTGGGCTGGATGGCTACACCTTC.

The chain has TRBV7-2 and TRBJ1-6, with D uncertain. V shed 3 bases and J shed 10 bases, with 10 bases lying between them. Germline values: CDR1 SGHTA, CDR2 FQGNSA. The CDR3 runs 13 residues. CDR3 in amino acids: CASSFEFVSPLHF. The CDR3 DNA reads as TGTGCCAGCAGCTTTGAGTTTGTCTCACCCCTCCACTTT. Full variable domain (remainder filled in from reference TRBV7-2 and TRBJ1-6): GAGVSQSPSNKVTEKGKDVELRCDPISGHTALYWYRQSLGQGLEFLIYFQGNSAPDKSGLPSDRFSAERTGGSVSTLTIQRTQQEDSAVYLCASSFEFVSPLHFGNGTRLTVT.

This clonotype was seen a handful of times. V is TRBV12-3 or TRBV12-4 and J is TRBJ2-1; D gene uncertain. There are 13 residues in the CDR3. The V and J ends lost 5 bases and 10 bases respectively, with 15 bases between them. CDR3 sequence reads: CASSVYGRQEQFF. The CDR3 DNA follows: TGTGCCAGCAGTGTATACGGGCGCCAAGAGCAGTTCTTC.

This clonotype turned up a few times. The J gene is TRBJ2-2, the V gene TRBV20-1; 8 bases agree with TRBD2. The J segment lost 1 base and the V segment lost 0 bases, leaving 1 base of the junction unmatched. The CDR3 is 15 amino acids. Germline V gene sequence: CDR1 DFQATT, CDR2 SNEGSKA (reference sequence). The CDR3: CSAREAGENTGELFF. CDR3 nucleotide sequence: TGCAGTGCTAGAGAAGCGGGAGAGAACACCGGGGAGCTGTTTTTT.

The gene calls are TRBV6-6 and TRBJ1-5; 7 bases agree with TRBD1. Germline loops: CDR1 MNHNY, CDR2 SVGAGI (reference sequence). J gave up 4 bases and V 4 bases, and 10 bases lay outside the gene matches. The CDR3 has 16 amino acids. Written as DNA, the CDR3 is TGTGCCAGCAGTTCCTCCGGGACAGATATAAATCAGCCCCAGCATTTT. Translation: CASSSSGTDINQPQHF.

J is TRBJ2-4 and V is TRBV5-1, with TRBD1 matching 8 bases. The J call may be mistaken, given a closer DNA end match to TRBJ2-7. The CDR3 spans 15 residues. Germline lookup yields CDR1 SGHRS and CDR2 YFSETQ. The CDR3 DNA reads as TGCGCCAGCAGCCCGGATTGGACAGGGCCCTACGAGCAGTACTTC. It specifies CASSPDWTGPYEQYF.

This clonotype was detected once. The rearrangement joins TRBV7-2 to TRBJ2-5; the D gene is possibly TRBD2 (7 bases). CDR3 size: 15 residues. Germline CDR1 SGHTA, CDR2 FQGNSA. Trimming cost V 6 bases and J 2 bases, with 16 bases left between them. The CDR3 coding sequence is TGTGCCAGCAGACTAGGGGGGGGGCAACAAGAGACCCAGTACTTC. As protein: CASRLGGGQQETQYF.

This clonotype was seen once. V and J are TRBV4-1 and TRBJ2-7; D may be TRBD1 (5 bases). CDR3 length: 15 residues. Trimming removed 3 bases from V and 2 bases from J, with 14 bases in between. Germline CDR1 and CDR2: MGHRA and YSYEKL. The CDR3 loop is CASSHTQQDPYEQYF. CDR3 DNA sequence: TGCGCCAGCAGCCACACACAACAGGACCCCTACGAGCAGTACTTC.

The chain combines TRBV29-1 with TRBJ1-4; D uncertain. Between the trimmed V and J ends, which lost 7 bases and 4 bases, there was a span of 13 bases. The CDR3 length is 13 residues. Germline CDR1 is SQVTM and CDR2 is ANQGSEA. The CDR3: CSAVRAVNEKLFF. In DNA, the CDR3 is TGCAGCGCCGTAAGGGCAGTTAATGAAAAACTGTTTTTT.

The CDR3 protein is CASNRGGVHEQFF. DNA for the CDR3: TGTGCCAGCAACAGGGGCGGGGTACATGAGCAGTTCTTC. The chain combines TRBV27 with TRBJ2-1; D may be TRBD1 (7 bases). The V gene's germline CDR1 is MNHEY and CDR2 SMNVEV (reference sequence). Trimming took 7 bases from V and 8 from J, leaving 15 bases between them. CDR3 length equals 13 residues.

There are a few counts of this clonotype. This chain uses TRBV7-8 with TRBJ2-7, with 8 nucleotides matching TRBD2. Germline-derived CDR1 and CDR2 are SGHVS and FQNEAQ. The CDR3 is made up of 12 amino acids. The CDR3 here is CVREGVWYEQYF. The CDR3 DNA reads as TGTGTCCGGGAGGGGGTATGGTACGAGCAGTACTTC.

This clonotype was seen a few times. The chain joins TRBV6-2 or TRBV6-3 to TRBJ2-7, with D unclear. Germline assignment: CDR1 MNHEY and CDR2 SVGEGT. Trimming cost V 3 bases and J 10 bases, with 16 bases left between them. This CDR3 contains 13 residues. CDR3 in DNA: TGTGCCAGCAGTTATTTCGGAAGGAGCACCCAGTACTTC. It translates to CASSYFGRSTQYF.

This clonotype has just a few counts. The chain uses TRBV6-5 and TRBJ2-3, with a tentative D call TRBD2 (7 bases). The CDR3 covers 13 residues. Germline V gene sequence: CDR1 MNHEY, CDR2 SVGAGI. The V gene lost 8 bases and the J gene lost 4 bases, with 13 bases spanning the gap. The CDR3 coding sequence is TGTGCCAGCCATCGCGGGGGCTCAGATACGCAGTATTTT. Its protein product is CASHRGGSDTQYF.